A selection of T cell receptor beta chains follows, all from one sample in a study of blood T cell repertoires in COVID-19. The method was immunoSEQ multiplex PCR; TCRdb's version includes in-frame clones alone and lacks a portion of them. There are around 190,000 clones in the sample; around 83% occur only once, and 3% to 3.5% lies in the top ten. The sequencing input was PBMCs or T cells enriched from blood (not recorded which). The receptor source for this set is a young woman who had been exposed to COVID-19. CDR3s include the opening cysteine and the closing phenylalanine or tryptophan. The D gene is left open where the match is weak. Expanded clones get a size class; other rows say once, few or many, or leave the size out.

DNA: TGTGCCAGCAGCCCAGATCACGGCAGTTGGGGGCTTAATGAGCAGTTCTTC
CDR3: CASSPDHGSWGLNEQFF
V: TRBV7-2
J: TRBJ2-1
length: 17
D: .
size: once

DNA: TGTGCCATCAGGGATATAACCGGGATCTCTGGAAACACCATATATTTT
CDR3: CAIRDITGISGNTIYF
V: TRBV10-3
J: TRBJ1-3
length: 16
D: .
size: .

DNA: TGTGCCAGCAGTCCTGAATACGGGAATCCGGGGGAGCAGTACTTC
CDR3: CASSPEYGNPGEQYF
V: TRBV7-3
J: TRBJ2-7
length: 15
D: .
size: .

DNA: TGCGCCAGCAGCCTTTCCGGGAGCTACGAGCAGTACTTC
CDR3: CASSLSGSYEQYF
V: TRBV4-3
J: TRBJ2-7
length: 13
D: .
size: .

DNA: TGTGCCATCACTGTGAGCTCTGGAAACACCATATATTTT
CDR3: CAITVSSGNTIYF
V: TRBV10-3
J: TRBJ1-3
length: 13
D: .
size: .

DNA: TGTGCCAGCATTCCTGACAGGGGGCCCAACACCGGGGAGCTGTTTTTT
CDR3: CASIPDRGPNTGELFF
V: TRBV7-9
J: TRBJ2-2
length: 16
D: TRBD1
size: .

DNA: TGTGCCAGCAGCGTAGCAGGGGCCACCGGGCCCCAGCATTTT
CDR3: CASSVAGATGPQHF
V: TRBV9
J: TRBJ1-5
length: 14
D: .
size: .

DNA: TGCGCCAGCAGCTGGGGAGGAGATAGCAATCAGCCCCAGCATTTT
CDR3: CASSWGGDSNQPQHF
V: TRBV5-1
J: TRBJ1-5
length: 15
D: .
size: few

DNA: TGTGCCAGCAGTGAATTAGAGGGCACGAACACTGAAGCTTTCTTT
CDR3: CASSELEGTNTEAFF
V: TRBV25-1
J: TRBJ1-1
length: 15
D: .
size: .

DNA: TGTGCCAGCAGTTTGGGACAGCTAATTTCACCCCTCCACTTT
CDR3: CASSLGQLISPLHF
V: TRBV27
J: TRBJ1-6
length: 14
D: TRBD1
size: .

DNA: TGTGCCAGCAGCGGTCACACAGAAGGAAACACCATATATTTT
CDR3: CASSGHTEGNTIYF
V: TRBV9
J: TRBJ1-3
length: 14
D: .
size: .

DNA: TGTGCCAGCAGGGGAGGGACAGGGTCTAAATCTAACTATGGCTACACCTTC
CDR3: CASRGGTGSKSNYGYTF
V: TRBV11-2
J: TRBJ1-2
length: 17
D: TRBD1
size: once

DNA: TGTGCCAGCAGCGTAGGTGAGGGGGCCGCCTACAATGAGCAGTTCTTC
CDR3: CASSVGEGAAYNEQFF
V: TRBV9
J: TRBJ2-1
length: 16
D: TRBD1
size: .

DNA: TGTGCCTGGAGTCACAGGGATAACTATGGCTACACCTTC
CDR3: CAWSHRDNYGYTF
V: TRBV30
J: TRBJ1-2
length: 13
D: .
size: .

DNA: TGTGCCAGCAGCCAGCAGGGGGTGAGCTATGGCTACACCTTC
CDR3: CASSQQGVSYGYTF
V: TRBV7-2
J: TRBJ1-2
length: 14
D: TRBD1
size: .

DNA: TGTGCCAGCAGTGAAAGCGAGGGAAATCAGCCCCAGCATTTT
CDR3: CASSESEGNQPQHF
V: TRBV2
J: TRBJ1-5
length: 14
D: .
size: .

DNA: TGTGCCAGCTCCCTAGCGGGGGGGTCCTACAATGAGCAGTTCTTC
CDR3: CASSLAGGSYNEQFF
V: TRBV2
J: TRBJ2-1
length: 15
D: TRBD2
size: .

DNA: TGTGCCAGCAGTTACACCCGGAGTGGTTCCGGTGAAAGGTTCTTT
CDR3: CASSYTRSGSGERFF
V: TRBV6-5
J: TRBJ1-1
length: 15
D: .
size: .

DNA: TGTGCCAGCAGCTTTAGTCAGGGGGCTGATGGCTACACCTTC
CDR3: CASSFSQGADGYTF
V: TRBV11-2
J: TRBJ1-2
length: 14
D: TRBD1
size: once

DNA: TGTGCCAGCAGCGCCCGGGCGGGGAACCTGGAGACCCAGTACTTC
CDR3: CASSARAGNLETQYF
V: TRBV5-4
J: TRBJ2-5
length: 15
D: .
size: .

DNA: TGCGCCAGCAGCTTGGTTGTCCGGGAAGCGGGGGGCTTCTTGGGAAACATTCAGTACTTC
CDR3: CASSLVVREAGGFLGNIQYF
V: TRBV5-1
J: TRBJ2-4
length: 20
D: TRBD2
size: once

DNA: TGTGCCAGCTCACCCGACCAGGAAAACTATGGCTACACCTTC
CDR3: CASSPDQENYGYTF
V: TRBV27
J: TRBJ1-2
length: 14
D: .
size: .

DNA: TGTGCCAGCAGCGCGGGGGACGGATCCTACAATGAGCAGTTCTTC
CDR3: CASSAGDGSYNEQFF
V: TRBV9
J: TRBJ2-1
length: 15
D: .
size: .

DNA: TGTGCCAGCAGCCACGGGGGGGCGGGCACCGGGGAGCTGTTTTTT
CDR3: CASSHGGAGTGELFF
V: TRBV3-1/TRBV3-2
J: TRBJ2-2
length: 15
D: TRBD2
size: .

DNA: TGTGCCAGCAGCTCAAGAGATTTGGGGGGGCCTTCCGATGAGCAGTTCTTC
CDR3: CASSSRDLGGPSDEQFF
V: TRBV3-1/TRBV3-2
J: TRBJ2-1
length: 17
D: .
size: .

DNA: TGTGCCAGCAGCCCATCAGGCGGGACAGGGGCCTACGAGCAGTACTTC
CDR3: CASSPSGGTGAYEQYF
V: TRBV5-6
J: TRBJ2-7
length: 16
D: TRBD1
size: .

DNA: TGTGCCATCCGGGACAGGGACTACGAGCAGTACTTC
CDR3: CAIRDRDYEQYF
V: TRBV10-3
J: TRBJ2-7
length: 12
D: TRBD1
size: .

DNA: TGCGCCAGCAGCCAAGATGCGCATGGCTACACCTTC
CDR3: CASSQDAHGYTF
V: TRBV4-3
J: TRBJ1-2
length: 12
D: .
size: .

DNA: TGTGCCAGCAGCTTAGTGGGGGGCTCCTATAATTCACCCCTCCACTTT
CDR3: CASSLVGGSYNSPLHF
V: TRBV7-9
J: TRBJ1-6
length: 16
D: .
size: once

DNA: TGTGCCAGCAGTTTAACGGGGTGGGGCACTGAAGCTTTCTTT
CDR3: CASSLTGWGTEAFF
V: TRBV28
J: TRBJ1-1
length: 14
D: .
size: .

DNA: TGTGCCAGTGGCCGGACAGGGCATGAGCAGTTCTTC
CDR3: CASGRTGHEQFF
V: TRBV2
J: TRBJ2-1
length: 12
D: TRBD1
size: few

DNA: TGTGCCACCCAAGCGGACCTTAGCACAGATACGCAGTATTTT
CDR3: CATQADLSTDTQYF
V: TRBV27
J: TRBJ2-3
length: 14
D: .
size: .

DNA: TGTGCCAGCAGGGTACAGGGGGCCAACACCGGGGAGCTGTTTTTT
CDR3: CASRVQGANTGELFF
V: TRBV2
J: TRBJ2-2
length: 15
D: TRBD1
size: .

DNA: TGTGCCAGCTCGCTAGGTTCCGATGGTAATTCACCCCTCCACTTT
CDR3: CASSLGSDGNSPLHF
V: TRBV18
J: TRBJ1-6
length: 15
D: .
size: .

DNA: TGTGCCATCAGCTACTTACAGGGCTCCGAGCAGTACTTC
CDR3: CAISYLQGSEQYF
V: TRBV10-3
J: TRBJ2-7
length: 13
D: .
size: .

DNA: TGTGCCAGCAGCTATATCGGGCGGGGTTACGAGCAGTACTTC
CDR3: CASSYIGRGYEQYF
V: TRBV7-2
J: TRBJ2-7
length: 14
D: .
size: .

DNA: TGCAGCGTTGAATTCGGCAGGGGGGATCAGCCCCAGCATTTT
CDR3: CSVEFGRGDQPQHF
V: TRBV29-1
J: TRBJ1-5
length: 14
D: TRBD1
size: .

DNA: TGCGCCAGCAGCCAAGCCCCCGCTGACAGGTCCGATGAGCAGTTCTTC
CDR3: CASSQAPADRSDEQFF
V: TRBV4-1
J: TRBJ2-1
length: 16
D: .
size: .

DNA: TGTGCCTGGAGTGTTATGGGGGGAGAGACCCAGTACTTC
CDR3: CAWSVMGGETQYF
V: TRBV30
J: TRBJ2-5
length: 13
D: .
size: once

DNA: TGTGCCAGCAGCCCGGAAGCGGGGAGGGGGGCAGATACGCAGTATTTT
CDR3: CASSPEAGRGADTQYF
V: TRBV5-5
J: TRBJ2-3
length: 16
D: .
size: .

DNA: TGCGCCAGCAGCCAAGATCCCGCAGGGGGCAACTTTGTGAACACTGAAGCTTTCTTT
CDR3: CASSQDPAGGNFVNTEAFF
V: TRBV4-1
J: TRBJ1-1
length: 19
D: TRBD1
size: .

DNA: TGTGCCAGCAGCTTAAGTGATAGCAATGAGCAGTTCTTC
CDR3: CASSLSDSNEQFF
V: TRBV11-2
J: TRBJ2-1
length: 13
D: .
size: .

DNA: TGTGCCAGCAGTCCAGGGGATGGCTACACCTTC
CDR3: CASSPGDGYTF
V: TRBV6-5
J: TRBJ1-2
length: 11
D: .
size: few

DNA: TGCGCCACCATCGAGGGGGAAGAAAAACTGTTTTTT
CDR3: CATIEGEEKLFF
V: TRBV4-3
J: TRBJ1-4
length: 12
D: .
size: .

DNA: TGTGCCAGCAGCCCCCGCCGTATCCCGACAGGGTTGGTTGGGTACACCTTC
CDR3: CASSPRRIPTGLVGYTF
V: TRBV9
J: TRBJ1-2
length: 17
D: TRBD1
size: once

DNA: TGCGCCACGTCGACAGGGGCGTACAATGAGCAGTTCTTC
CDR3: CATSTGAYNEQFF
V: TRBV10-1
J: TRBJ2-1
length: 13
D: TRBD1
size: .

DNA: TGTGCCAGCAGCCGGACAGCAACTAATGAAAAACTGTTTTTT
CDR3: CASSRTATNEKLFF
V: TRBV7-6
J: TRBJ1-4
length: 14
D: .
size: .

DNA: TGTGCCAGCAGTCCGACAGCAAACAATCAGCCCCAGCATTTT
CDR3: CASSPTANNQPQHF
V: TRBV6-2/TRBV6-3
J: TRBJ1-5
length: 14
D: .
size: .

DNA: TGTGCCAGCAGCTTAGATACAGGCTACCCCTACGAGCAGTACTTC
CDR3: CASSLDTGYPYEQYF
V: TRBV7-9
J: TRBJ2-7
length: 15
D: .
size: .

DNA: TGTGCCAGCAGCCATAACAGGGGTGAAAAACTGTTTTTT
CDR3: CASSHNRGEKLFF
V: TRBV5-4
J: TRBJ1-4
length: 13
D: TRBD1
size: few

DNA: TGTGCCAGCAGCGTTTCCGAGTCGGATTCACCCCTCCACTTT
CDR3: CASSVSESDSPLHF
V: TRBV9
J: TRBJ1-6
length: 14
D: .
size: few

DNA: TGTGCCAGCAGCCAAGGCACCGGGACAGACTCCTACGAGCAGTACTTC
CDR3: CASSQGTGTDSYEQYF
V: TRBV4-2
J: TRBJ2-7
length: 16
D: TRBD1
size: .